The clone carrying this TCR beta chain was detected only once. No antigen is known for it. The data were taken from a study of beta chain features in type 1 diabetes. General observations from the study: Shorter TCRB CDR3s, moderately but significantly so, marked every one of the four CD4+ subsets in Type 1 diabetes patients.

What was sequenced were expressed TCRB transcripts, since all of the isolated RNA had been reverse transcribed. This table comes from immunoSEQ multiplex PCR, and its TCRdb copy is limited to in-frame clones, with some not included. The sample records a few hundred thousand clones, 8.5% to 10% being singletons. With 3 bases clipped from V and 4 bases from J, the junction kept 11 bases outside the gene matches. The CDR3 is 19 residues long. Germline V CDR1 and CDR2: SGHTA, FQGNSA. V is TRBV7-2 and J is TRBJ2-3; 15 nucleotides line up with TRBD2. The origin of this receptor is a man aged 25-40 years with type 1 diabetes. The specimen was central memory CD4+ T cells from blood. The CDR3 nucleotides are TGTGCCAGCAGCTTGGGACTAGCGGGAGGCCGGTTGGCTGCAGATACGCAGTATTTT. Translating gives CASSLGLAGGRLAADTQYF. Full variable domain (missing parts from reference TRBV7-2 and TRBJ2-3): GAGVSQSPSNKVTEKGKDVELRCDPISGHTALYWYRQSLGQGLEFLIYFQGNSAPDKSGLPSDRFSAERTGGSVSTLTIQRTQQEDSAVYLCASSLGLAGGRLAADTQYFGPGTRLTVL.